In this sample, the clone carrying this T cell receptor (beta chain) turned up a few times. Its antigen remains unknown. MiXCR, run by TCRdb on the RACE reads, gives a single entry per CDR3 protein. This table holds about 71,000 distinct CDR3 sequences, about 9.1% found once. The sample originates from a study of human T cells and chemical hapten exposure. Study observations and caveats: PT1 expanded TCR numbers rose with patch test score.

Time point reported: patch test 1, 2 weeks after DPC sensitization. Treatment: therapeutic diphenylcyclopropenone sensitization with weekly scalp DPC. The CDR3 loop spans 13 amino acids. V shed 4 bases and J shed 3 bases, with 10 bases lying between them. From germline, CDR1 is MNHNS and CDR2 SASEGT. This receptor was identified in a woman between 35 and 50 years old with alopecia areata. Some clones in this sample may be carry-over from other donors' samples. This rearrangement joins TRBV6-1 to TRBJ2-7; D is unclear. The input for sequencing was whole blood, taken in connection with sensitization to the hapten diphenylcyclopropenone (DPC). The CDR3 sequence: CASSVAGFYEQYF. The CDR3 bases are TGTGCCAGCAGTGTGGCAGGCTTCTACGAGCAGTACTTC.